The entry that follows covers one T cell receptor beta chain sequence. In the PCR, 60 Vbeta and 13 Jbeta primers were used. TCRdb keeps only in-frame clones here, not all; method: immunoSEQ multiplex PCR. The profile covers some 200,000 clones, with around 80% appearing a single time and 6.3% taken by the ten largest. The sample is drawn from a study of cytomegalovirus exposure and HLA in healthy donors. CDR1 is DFQATT and CDR2 is SNEGSKA in the germline V gene (reference sequence). The CDR3 is made up of 11 amino acids. V gave up 6 bases and J gave up 8 bases; unmatched junction bases: 0. Sequences were obtained from PBMCs. The TCR was taken from a man in his forties in good health and CMV-seropositive. The gene calls are TRBV20-1 and TRBJ1-5, with 11 bases matching TRBD1. CDR3 in amino acids: CSAGQGEPQHF. The CDR3 DNA sequence: TGCAGTGCGGGACAGGGGGAGCCCCAGCATTTT.